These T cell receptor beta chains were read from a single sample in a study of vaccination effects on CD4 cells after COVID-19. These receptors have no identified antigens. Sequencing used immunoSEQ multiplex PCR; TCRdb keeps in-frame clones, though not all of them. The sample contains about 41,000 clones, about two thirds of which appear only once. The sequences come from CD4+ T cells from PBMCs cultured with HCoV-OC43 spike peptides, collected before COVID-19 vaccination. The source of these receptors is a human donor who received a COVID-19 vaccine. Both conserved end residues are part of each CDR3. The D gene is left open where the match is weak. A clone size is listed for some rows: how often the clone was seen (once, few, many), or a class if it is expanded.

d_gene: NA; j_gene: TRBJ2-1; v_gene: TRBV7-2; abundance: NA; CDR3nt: TGTGCCAGCAGCTTAAATCGGGACAATGAGCAGTTCTTC; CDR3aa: CASSLNRDNEQFF
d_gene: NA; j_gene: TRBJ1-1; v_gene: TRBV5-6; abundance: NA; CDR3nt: TGTGCCAGCAGCTTGTACCAGGTGAACACTGAAGCTTTCTTT; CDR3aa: CASSLYQVNTEAFF
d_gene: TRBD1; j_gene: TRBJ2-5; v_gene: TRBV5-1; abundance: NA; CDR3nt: TGCGCCAGCAGCTTGGCGGGACAGGGAGAGACCCAGTACTTC; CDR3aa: CASSLAGQGETQYF
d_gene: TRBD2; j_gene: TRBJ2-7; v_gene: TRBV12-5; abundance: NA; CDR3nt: TGTGCTAGTGGACGCACGGGGGGGAGCAGCCACGAGCAGTACTTC; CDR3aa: CASGRTGGSSHEQYF
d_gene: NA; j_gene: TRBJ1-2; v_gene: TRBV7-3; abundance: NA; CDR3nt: TGTGCCAGCAGCTTACAGCCAGGGCACTATGGCTACACCTTC; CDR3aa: CASSLQPGHYGYTF
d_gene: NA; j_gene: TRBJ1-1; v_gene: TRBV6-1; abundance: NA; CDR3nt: TGTGCCAGCAGTGAAGCCTTGGGGGGCATGAACACTGAAGCTTTCTTT; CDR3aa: CASSEALGGMNTEAFF
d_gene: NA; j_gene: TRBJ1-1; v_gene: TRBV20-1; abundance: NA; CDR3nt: TGCAGTGCTAGTCAAGTGCCTATGAACACTGAAGCTTTCTTT; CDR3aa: CSASQVPMNTEAFF
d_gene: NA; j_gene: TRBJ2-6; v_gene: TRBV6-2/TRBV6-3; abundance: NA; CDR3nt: TGTGCCAGCAGTTACGGTTTGGGGAAAACTCGTTCTGGGGCCAACGTCCTGACTTTC; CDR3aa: CASSYGLGKTRSGANVLTF
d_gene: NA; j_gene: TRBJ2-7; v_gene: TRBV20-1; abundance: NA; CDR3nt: TGCAGTGCTAGTTCGGGACAACTGCTAGCTTCTATGGGTGAGCAGTACTTC; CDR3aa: CSASSGQLLASMGEQYF
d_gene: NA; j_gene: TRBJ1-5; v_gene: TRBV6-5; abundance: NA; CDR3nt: TGTGCCAGCAGTAATAGGAATCAGCCCCAGCATTTT; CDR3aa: CASSNRNQPQHF
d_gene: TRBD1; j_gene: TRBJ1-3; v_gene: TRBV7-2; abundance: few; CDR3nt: TGTGCCAGCAGCTTAGATCAGGGGGCGTTGGGAAACACCATATATTTT; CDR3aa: CASSLDQGALGNTIYF
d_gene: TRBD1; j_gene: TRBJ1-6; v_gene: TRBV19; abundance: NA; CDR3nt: TGTGCCAGTAGTGTCGACCGGGACAGGGGATCCCTCCACTTT; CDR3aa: CASSVDRDRGSLHF
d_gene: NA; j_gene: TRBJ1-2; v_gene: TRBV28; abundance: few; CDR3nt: TGTGCCAGCATAACGGGAGGGGCACGAACCTATGGCTACACCTTC; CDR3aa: CASITGGARTYGYTF
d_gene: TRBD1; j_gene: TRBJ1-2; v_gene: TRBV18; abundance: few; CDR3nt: TGTGCCAGCTCACCACCCTGGGGGCGGACAGGGTATGGCTACACCTTC; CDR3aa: CASSPPWGRTGYGYTF
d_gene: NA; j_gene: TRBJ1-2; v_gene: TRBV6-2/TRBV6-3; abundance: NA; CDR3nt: TGTGCCAGCAGTAAGGTGGGGGTGACAGGCCCGTCTAACTATGGCTACACCTTC; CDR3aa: CASSKVGVTGPSNYGYTF
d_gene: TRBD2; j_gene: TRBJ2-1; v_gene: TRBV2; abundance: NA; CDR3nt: TGTGCCAGCAGCGAAAGCGGGAGGGCCTCTGAGCAGTTCTTC; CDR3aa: CASSESGRASEQFF
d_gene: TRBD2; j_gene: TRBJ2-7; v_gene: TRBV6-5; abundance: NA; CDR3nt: TGTGCCAGCAGTTACTCGACTAGCGGGGGCTACGAGCAGTACTTC; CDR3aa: CASSYSTSGGYEQYF
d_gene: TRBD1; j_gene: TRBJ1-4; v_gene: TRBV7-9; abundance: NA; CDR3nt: TGTGCCAGCAGCCAGGGACAGGGGGCGCGGGAAAAACTGTTTTTT; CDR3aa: CASSQGQGAREKLFF
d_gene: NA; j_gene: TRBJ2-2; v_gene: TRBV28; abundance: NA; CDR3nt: TGTGCCAGCAGTTTATCCGTCGGGAACACCGGGGAGCTGTTTTTT; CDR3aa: CASSLSVGNTGELFF
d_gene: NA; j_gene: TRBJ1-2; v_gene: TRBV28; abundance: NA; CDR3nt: TGTGCCAGCAGTACCGGGGGCAGGTATGGCTACACCTTC; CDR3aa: CASSTGGRYGYTF
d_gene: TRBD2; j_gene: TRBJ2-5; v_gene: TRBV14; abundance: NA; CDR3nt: TGTGCCAGCAGCCGCAGACTAGCGGGACAAGAGACCCAGTACTTC; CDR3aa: CASSRRLAGQETQYF
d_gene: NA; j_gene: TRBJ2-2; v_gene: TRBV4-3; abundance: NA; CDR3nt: TGCGCCAGCAGCCAAGCGGACAACACCGGGGAGCTGTTTTTT; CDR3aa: CASSQADNTGELFF
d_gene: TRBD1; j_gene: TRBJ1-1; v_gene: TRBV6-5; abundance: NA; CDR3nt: TGTGCCAGCAGTTACTATGGGCAGGGGGCCACTGAAGCTTTCTTT; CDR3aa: CASSYYGQGATEAFF
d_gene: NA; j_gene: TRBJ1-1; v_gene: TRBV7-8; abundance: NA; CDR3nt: TGTGCCAGCCGGGGGGCGAGTGGGTACACTGAAGCTTTCTTT; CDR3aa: CASRGASGYTEAFF
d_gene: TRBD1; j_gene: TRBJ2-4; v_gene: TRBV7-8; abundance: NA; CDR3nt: TGTGCCAGCAGTCAAACGACAGGGTCCCTCGGCCTTGGCAAAAACATTCAGTACTTC; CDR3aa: CASSQTTGSLGLGKNIQYF
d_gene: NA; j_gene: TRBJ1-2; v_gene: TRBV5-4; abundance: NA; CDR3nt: TGTGCCAGCACTTCCCGGGGGACGGCACGAGGACATGGCTACACCTTC; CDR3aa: CASTSRGTARGHGYTF
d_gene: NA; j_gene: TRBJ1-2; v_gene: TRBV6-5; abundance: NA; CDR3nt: TGTGCCAGCAGTTACGGGAGCGGATTACGGGGCTACACCTTC; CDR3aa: CASSYGSGLRGYTF
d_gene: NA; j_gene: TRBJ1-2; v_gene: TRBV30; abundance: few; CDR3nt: TGTGCCTGGAGTGTAGGGGGGCCATATGGCTACACCTTC; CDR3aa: CAWSVGGPYGYTF
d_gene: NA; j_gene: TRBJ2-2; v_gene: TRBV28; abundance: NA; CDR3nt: TGTGCCAGCAGTTTAGGTCAGGGTGGCACCGGGGAGCTGTTTTTT; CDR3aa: CASSLGQGGTGELFF
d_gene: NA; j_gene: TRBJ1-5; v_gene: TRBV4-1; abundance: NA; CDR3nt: TGCGCCAGCAGCCAAGGCCCCAGCTCGGGCAATCAGCCCCAGCATTTT; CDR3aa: CASSQGPSSGNQPQHF
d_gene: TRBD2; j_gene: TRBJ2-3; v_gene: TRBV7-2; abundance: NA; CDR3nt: TGTGCCAGCAGCTTAGAGGCTAGCGGCCCTCGTACAGATACGCAGTATTTT; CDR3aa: CASSLEASGPRTDTQYF
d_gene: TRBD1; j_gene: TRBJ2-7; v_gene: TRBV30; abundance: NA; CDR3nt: TGTGCCTGGAGTGTAGGGACAGCCAACTCCTACGAGCAGTACTTC; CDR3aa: CAWSVGTANSYEQYF
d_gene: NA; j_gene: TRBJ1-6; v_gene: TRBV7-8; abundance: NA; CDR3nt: TGTGCCAGCAGCTTAGGGACAGCGCAACTTTCACCCCTCCACTTT; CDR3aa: CASSLGTAQLSPLHF
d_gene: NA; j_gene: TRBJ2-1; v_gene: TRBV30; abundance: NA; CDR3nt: TGTGCCTGGAGTGTATGGAGAGGGATCTCCTACAATGAGCAGTTCTTC; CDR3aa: CAWSVWRGISYNEQFF
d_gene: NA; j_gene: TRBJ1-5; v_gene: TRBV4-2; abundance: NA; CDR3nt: TGTGCCAGCAGCCAAGTGGCGAGGGGGAGCAATCAGCCCCAGCATTTT; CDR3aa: CASSQVARGSNQPQHF
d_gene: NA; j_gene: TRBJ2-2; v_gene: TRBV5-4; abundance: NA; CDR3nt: TGTGCCAGCAGTACTTACAGGGACACCGGGGAGCTGTTTTTT; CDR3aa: CASSTYRDTGELFF
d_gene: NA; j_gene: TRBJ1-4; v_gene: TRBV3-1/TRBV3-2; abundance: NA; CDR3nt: TGTGCCAGCAGCCAAGAGAAGGGAAAAGGCGAAAAACTGTTTTTT; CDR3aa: CASSQEKGKGEKLFF